Each of the 3 T cell receptor beta chains below was sequenced from the same sample in a study of control samples from healthy donors and cancer patients. The repertoire was sequenced with immunoSEQ multiplex PCR; TCRdb's copy has only in-frame clones and lacks some. The sample lists about 140,000 clones; roughly nine tenths were seen once. Source material: blood. The source of these receptors is a man aged 18 to 29 in good health.

The chain employs TRBV5-4 and TRBJ2-3; the match to TRBD2 covers 12 bases. The V gene's germline CDR1 is SGHNT and CDR2 YYREEE (reference sequence). The junction had 6 bases not matched to a gene; V was cut back by 0 bases and J by 7 bases. The CDR3 loop spans 16 amino acids. The CDR3 DNA sequence: TGTGCCAGCAGCTTGGCGACTAGCGGGGGACGCAATACGCAGTATTTT. Translation: CASSLATSGGRNTQYF.

This chain links TRBV10-3 with TRBJ2-7; the D gene could be TRBD1 or TRBD2 (6 bases each). Germline lookup yields CDR1 ENHRY and CDR2 SYGVKD. Trimming stripped 5 bases from V and 5 bases from J, with 13 bases between. This CDR3 has 13 amino acids. CDR3 region: CAISPRGDHEQYF. DNA of the CDR3: TGTGCCATCAGTCCTAGGGGGGACCACGAGCAGTACTTC.

The chain recombines TRBV5-1 with TRBJ1-5, with 12 nucleotides matching TRBD1. The CDR3 totals 16 residues. Germline CDR1 reads SGHRS; CDR2 reads YFSETQ. Germline trimming cut 2 bases from V and 3 bases from J; bases unmatched to any gene: 3. CDR3 sequence: CASSLGTGGFNQPQHF. DNA for the CDR3: TGCGCCAGCAGCTTAGGGACAGGGGGCTTCAATCAGCCCCAGCATTTT.